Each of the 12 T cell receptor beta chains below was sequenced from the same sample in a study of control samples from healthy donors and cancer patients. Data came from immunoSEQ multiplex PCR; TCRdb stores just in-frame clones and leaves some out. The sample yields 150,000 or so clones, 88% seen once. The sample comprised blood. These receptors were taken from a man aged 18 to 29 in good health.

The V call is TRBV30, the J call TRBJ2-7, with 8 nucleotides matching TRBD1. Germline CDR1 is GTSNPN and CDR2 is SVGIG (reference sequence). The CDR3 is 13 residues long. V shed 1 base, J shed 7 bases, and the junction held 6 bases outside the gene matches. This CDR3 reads CAWSDKTGGEQYF. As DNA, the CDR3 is TGTGCCTGGAGTGATAAAACAGGGGGGGAGCAGTACTTC.

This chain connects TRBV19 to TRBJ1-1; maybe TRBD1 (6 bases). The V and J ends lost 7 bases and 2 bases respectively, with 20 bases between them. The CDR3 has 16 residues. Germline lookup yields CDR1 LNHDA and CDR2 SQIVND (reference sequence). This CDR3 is CASTLLGAGVNTEAFF. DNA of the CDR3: TGTGCCAGTACCCTCCTGGGGGCAGGTGTTAACACTGAAGCTTTCTTT.

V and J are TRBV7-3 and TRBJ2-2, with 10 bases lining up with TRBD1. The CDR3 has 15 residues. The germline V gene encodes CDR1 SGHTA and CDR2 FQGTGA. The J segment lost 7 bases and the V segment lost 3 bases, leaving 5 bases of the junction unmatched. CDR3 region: CASSLTGGVVGELFF. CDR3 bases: TGTGCCAGCAGCTTGACAGGGGGCGTTGTCGGGGAGCTGTTTTTT. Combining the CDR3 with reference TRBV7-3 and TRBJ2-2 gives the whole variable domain GAGVSQTPSNKVTEKGKYVELRCDPISGHTALYWYRQSLGQGPEFLIYFQGTGAADDSGLPNDRFFAVRPEGSVSTLKIQRTERGDSAVYLCASSLTGGVVGELFFGEGSRLTVL.

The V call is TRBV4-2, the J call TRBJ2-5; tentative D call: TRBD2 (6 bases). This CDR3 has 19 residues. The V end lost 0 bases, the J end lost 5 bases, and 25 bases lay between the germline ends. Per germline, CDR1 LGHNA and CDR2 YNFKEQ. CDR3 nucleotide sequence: TGTGCCAGCAGCCAAGATCTACGACTAGGCCGGACCTTGGGGGAGACCCAGTACTTC. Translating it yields CASSQDLRLGRTLGETQYF.

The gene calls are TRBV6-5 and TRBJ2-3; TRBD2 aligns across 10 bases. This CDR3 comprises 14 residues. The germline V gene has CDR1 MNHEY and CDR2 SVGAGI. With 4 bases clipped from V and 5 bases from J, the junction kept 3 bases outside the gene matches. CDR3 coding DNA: TGTGCCAGCAGTTCTAGCGGGGGTGTAGATACGCAGTATTTT. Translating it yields CASSSSGGVDTQYF.

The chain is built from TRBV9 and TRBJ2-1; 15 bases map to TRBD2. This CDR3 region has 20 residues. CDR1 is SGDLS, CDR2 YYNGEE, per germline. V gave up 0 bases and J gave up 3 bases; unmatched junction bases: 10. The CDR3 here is CASSVADGLAGGIRYNEQFF. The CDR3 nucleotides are TGTGCCAGCAGCGTAGCTGATGGACTAGCGGGGGGGATCCGCTACAATGAGCAGTTCTTC.

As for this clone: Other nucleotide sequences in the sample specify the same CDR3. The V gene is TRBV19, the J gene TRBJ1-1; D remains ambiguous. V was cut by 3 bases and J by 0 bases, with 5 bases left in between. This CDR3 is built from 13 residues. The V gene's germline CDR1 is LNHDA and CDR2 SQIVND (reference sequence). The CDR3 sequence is CASSIGVNTEAFF. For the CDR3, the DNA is TGTGCCAGTAGTATTGGAGTGAACACTGAAGCTTTCTTT.

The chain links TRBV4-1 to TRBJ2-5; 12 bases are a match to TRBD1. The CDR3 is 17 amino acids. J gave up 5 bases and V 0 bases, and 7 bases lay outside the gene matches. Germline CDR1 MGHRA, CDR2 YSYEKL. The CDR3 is CASSQERRGTGGETQYF. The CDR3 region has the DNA TGCGCCAGCAGCCAAGAACGCAGGGGGACAGGGGGCGAGACCCAGTACTTC.

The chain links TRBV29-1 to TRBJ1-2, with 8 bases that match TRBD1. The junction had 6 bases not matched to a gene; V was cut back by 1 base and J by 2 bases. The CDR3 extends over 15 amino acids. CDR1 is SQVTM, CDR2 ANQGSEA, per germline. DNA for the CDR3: TGCAGCGTTGAAGGGGGGACAGGATTAAACTATGGCTACACCTTC. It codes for CSVEGGTGLNYGYTF. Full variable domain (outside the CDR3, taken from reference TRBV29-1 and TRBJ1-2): SAVISQKPSRDICQRGTSLTIQCQVDSQVTMMFWYRQQPGQSLTLIATANQGSEATYESGFVIDKFPISRPNLTFSTLTVSNMSPEDSSIYLCSVEGGTGLNYGYTFGSGTRLTVV.

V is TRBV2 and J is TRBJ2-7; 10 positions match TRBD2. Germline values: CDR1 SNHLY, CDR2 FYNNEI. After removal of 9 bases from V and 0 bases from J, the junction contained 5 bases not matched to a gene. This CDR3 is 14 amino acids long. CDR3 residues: CASERLAGSYEQYF. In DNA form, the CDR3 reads TGTGCCAGTGAGCGACTAGCGGGCTCCTACGAGCAGTACTTC.

The CDR3 reads CASSLAGGRDTQYF. DNA of the CDR3: TGTGCCAGCAGTCTAGCGGGGGGGCGGGATACGCAGTATTTT. The chain is built from TRBV7-2 and TRBJ2-3; 12 bases agree with TRBD2. V gave up 6 bases and J gave up 6 bases; unmatched junction bases: 4. The germline V gene has CDR1 SGHTA and CDR2 FQGNSA. The CDR3 sequence is 14 residues long.

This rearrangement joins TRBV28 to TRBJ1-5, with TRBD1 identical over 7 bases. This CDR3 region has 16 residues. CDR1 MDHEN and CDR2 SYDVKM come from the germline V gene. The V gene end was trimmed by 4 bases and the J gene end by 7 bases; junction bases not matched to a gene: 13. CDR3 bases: TGTGCCAGCAGTTCCTCTAACAGGGGACGGAGGCAGCCCCAGCATTTT. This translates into CASSSSNRGRRQPQHF.